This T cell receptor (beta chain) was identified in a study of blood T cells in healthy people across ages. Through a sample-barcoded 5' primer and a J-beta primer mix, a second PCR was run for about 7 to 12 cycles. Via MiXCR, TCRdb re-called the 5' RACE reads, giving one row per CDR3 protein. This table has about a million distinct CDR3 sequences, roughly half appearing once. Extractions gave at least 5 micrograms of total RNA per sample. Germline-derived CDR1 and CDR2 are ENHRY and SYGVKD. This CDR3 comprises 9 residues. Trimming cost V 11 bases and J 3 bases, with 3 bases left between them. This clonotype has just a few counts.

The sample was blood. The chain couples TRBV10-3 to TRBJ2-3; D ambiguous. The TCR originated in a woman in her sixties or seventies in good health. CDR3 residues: CARTDTQYF. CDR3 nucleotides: TGTGCCCGAACAGATACGCAGTATTTT.